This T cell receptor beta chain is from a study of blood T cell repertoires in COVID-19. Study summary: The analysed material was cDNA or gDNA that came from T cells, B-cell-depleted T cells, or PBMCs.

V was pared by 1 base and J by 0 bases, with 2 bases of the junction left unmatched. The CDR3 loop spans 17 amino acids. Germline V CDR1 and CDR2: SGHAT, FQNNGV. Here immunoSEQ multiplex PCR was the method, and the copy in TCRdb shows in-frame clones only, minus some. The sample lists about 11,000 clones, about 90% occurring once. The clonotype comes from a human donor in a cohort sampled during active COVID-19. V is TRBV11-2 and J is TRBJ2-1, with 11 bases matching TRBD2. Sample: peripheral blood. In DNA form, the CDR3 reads TGTGCCAGCAGCTTAGCTAGCGGGAGGCCCTCCTACAATGAGCAGTTCTTC. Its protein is CASSLASGRPSYNEQFF.